The clone carrying this T cell receptor beta chain occurred a few times. What it recognizes is unknown. The CDR3 is cut off 3 residues early in the read; its end comes from the germline J gene. The data are from a study of T cell clonality in common variable immunodeficiency. Findings and caveats of the study: Common variable immunodeficiency TCR beta sequences reportedly had fewer deletions and N-nucleotide insertions. CVID patient heterogeneity limited repertoire-clinical complication correlations. Compared with healthy controls, CVID subjects showed increased TCRbeta clonality, mostly in about a third.

The CDR3 has 12 amino acids. Germline CDR1 reads SGHAT; CDR2 reads FQNNGV. V dropped 5 bases and J dropped 6 bases, with 11 bases sitting between them. Caucasian heritage predominated among both patients and controls. Sequencing input was equivalent genomic DNA from CVID and controls. Sequenced by immunoSEQ multiplex PCR; TCRdb stores in-frame clones only, minus some. This sample carries under 40,000 clones, none of them present only once. This clonotype was sampled from a human donor with common variable immunodeficiency. The chain links TRBV11-2 to TRBJ2-7; D call uncertain. Sequenced sample: peripheral blood mononuclear cells. CDR3 loop: CASSVILGEQYF. CDR3 bases read: TGTGCCAGCAGCGTCATCCTCGGCGAG. Together with reference TRBV11-2 and TRBJ2-7, the CDR3 gives the full variable domain: EAGVAQSPRYKIIEKRQSVAFWCNPISGHATLYWYQQILGQGPKLLIQFQNNGVVDDSQLPKDRFSAERLKGVDSTLKIQPAKLEDSAVYLCASSVILGEQYFGPGTRLTVT.